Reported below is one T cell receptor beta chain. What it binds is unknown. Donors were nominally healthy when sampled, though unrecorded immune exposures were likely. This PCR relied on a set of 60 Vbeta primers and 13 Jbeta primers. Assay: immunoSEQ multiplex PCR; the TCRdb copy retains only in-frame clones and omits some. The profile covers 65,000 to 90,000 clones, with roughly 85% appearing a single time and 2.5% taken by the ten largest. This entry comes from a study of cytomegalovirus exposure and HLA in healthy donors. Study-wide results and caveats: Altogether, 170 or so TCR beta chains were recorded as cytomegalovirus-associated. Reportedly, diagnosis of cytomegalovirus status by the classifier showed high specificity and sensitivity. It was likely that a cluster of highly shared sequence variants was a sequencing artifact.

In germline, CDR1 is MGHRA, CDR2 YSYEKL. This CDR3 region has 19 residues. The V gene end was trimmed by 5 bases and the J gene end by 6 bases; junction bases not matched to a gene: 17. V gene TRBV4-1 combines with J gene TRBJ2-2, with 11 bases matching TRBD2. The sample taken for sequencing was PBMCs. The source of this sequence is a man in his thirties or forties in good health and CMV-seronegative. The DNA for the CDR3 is TGCGCCAGCAGCGAGGGCTGGGAACTAGCGGGAGTTCAGGCCGGGGAGCTGTTTTTT. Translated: CASSEGWELAGVQAGELFF.